The T cell receptor (beta chain) described here comes from a study of T cells after yellow fever vaccination. The study's findings and limits: Contaminating bulk clonotypes could be abundant in FACS-sorted repertoires.

This CDR3 contains 11 residues. The V and J ends lost 6 bases and 10 bases respectively, with 10 bases between them. Per germline, CDR1 SGHVS and CDR2 FQNEAQ. A single record per CDR3 protein comes from TCRdb applying MiXCR to the 5' RACE reads. There are 120,000 or so distinct CDR3 sequences in the sample; around 9.8% occur only once, and about 40% lies in the top ten. Remarks on this clonotype: The antigen remains unidentified.

Sequenced material: CD8+ T cells sorted from PBMCs, taken on the day of the yellow fever booster vaccination. V is TRBV7-8 and J is TRBJ2-1; D is ambiguous. This TCR derives from a man in his late teens or twenties who received the YFV17D yellow fever vaccine. This chain's CDR3 is CASSPLGEQFF. As DNA, the CDR3 is TGTGCCAGCAGTCCACTTGGGGAGCAGTTCTTC.